This is a list of T cell receptor beta chains from one sample in a study of cytomegalovirus exposure and HLA in healthy donors. The method was immunoSEQ multiplex PCR; TCRdb's version includes in-frame clones alone and lacks a portion of them. The data hold about 130,000 clones, with about four fifths observed a single time. The material sequenced was PBMCs. Every receptor here comes from a man aged 25 to 40 in good health and CMV-seronegative. The CDR3 runs from the conserved cysteine through the conserved F or W. The D gene is left open where the match is weak. Some rows mark clone size as missing; the rest say once, few, many or name a class of expanded clone.

D gene,clone size,J gene,V gene,CDR3 DNA,CDR3 protein
.,.,TRBJ2-5,TRBV2,TGTGCCAGCAGTGTAATGACAGCCGATACGTACTTC,CASSVMTADTYF
.,.,TRBJ2-2,TRBV30,TGTGCCTGGGGGGCCCGCGGGGAGCTGTTTTTT,CAWGARGELFF
TRBD1,.,TRBJ1-3,TRBV6-6,TGTGCCAGCAGTCCAGGGGGGAGCGCTGGAAACACCATATATTTT,CASSPGGSAGNTIYF
TRBD1,.,TRBJ1-6,TRBV4-3,TGCGCCAGCAGCCAAGGGACAGGGGATTATAATTCACCCCTCCACTTT,CASSQGTGDYNSPLHF
.,.,TRBJ1-1,TRBV5-1,TGCGCCAGCAGAGGAAGGGAGAGAGACACTGAAGCTTTCTTT,CASRGRERDTEAFF
TRBD1,.,TRBJ2-7,TRBV28,TGTGCCAGCGCCCTAGGGACAGGCCCCTACGAGCAGTACTTC,CASALGTGPYEQYF
TRBD2,.,TRBJ2-3,TRBV6-1,TGTGCCAGCAGTGAATCCGCGGGAGGGGGGCGAGATACGCAGTATTTT,CASSESAGGGRDTQYF
TRBD1,few,TRBJ2-3,TRBV5-1,TGCGCCAGCAGCGGGGACAGGGTGACAGATACGCAGTATTTT,CASSGDRVTDTQYF
TRBD2,.,TRBJ2-7,TRBV27,TGTGCCAGCAGGGGACCGGAGGCTAGCGGAACCTACGAGCAGTACTTC,CASRGPEASGTYEQYF
TRBD2,.,TRBJ2-1,TRBV5-1,TGCGCCAGCAGCTTGGCAGGGACTAGCAGTAGTGAGCAGTTCTTC,CASSLAGTSSSEQFF
TRBD1,.,TRBJ1-5,TRBV28,TGTGCCAGCAAAGCCGGGACAGGGGGCCGGAATCAGCCCCAGCATTTT,CASKAGTGGRNQPQHF
TRBD1,.,TRBJ1-2,TRBV11-2,TGTGCCAGCACCCTAGGGGGCAACTATGGCTACACCTTC,CASTLGGNYGYTF
TRBD2,.,TRBJ2-7,TRBV6-1,TGTGCCAGCAGATCGGGACTAGCGGGAGACGAGCAGTACTTC,CASRSGLAGDEQYF
TRBD1,.,TRBJ2-7,TRBV5-6,TGTGCCAGCAGCCACGGGGCCGGCAGGGGGTACGAGCAGTACTTC,CASSHGAGRGYEQYF
TRBD1,.,TRBJ2-3,TRBV28,TGTGCCAGCAGTTGTCCCGGGACAGGGTGTACGCAGTATTTT,CASSCPGTGCTQYF
TRBD1,.,TRBJ2-1,TRBV28,TGTGCCAGCAGTTTACCCAGACAGGGGGACTCCTACAATGAGCAGTTCTTC,CASSLPRQGDSYNEQFF
.,.,TRBJ2-1,TRBV28,TGTGCCAGCAGCCCCCAGGCGCGCTACAATGAGCAGTTCTTC,CASSPQARYNEQFF
TRBD2,.,TRBJ2-7,TRBV15,TGTGCCACCAGCATGTCAAGCGGGGGGGCCGACTACGAGCAGTACTTC,CATSMSSGGADYEQYF
TRBD2,.,TRBJ2-2,TRBV5-6,TGTGCCAGCAGCCTGGTTCTAGCGGGGGGGCGAGACACCGGGGAGCTGTTTTTT,CASSLVLAGGRDTGELFF
.,.,TRBJ1-4,TRBV5-8,TGTGCCAGCAGCTTAACAGGGCCTGAAAAACTGTTTTTT,CASSLTGPEKLFF
.,.,TRBJ1-2,TRBV2,TGTGCCAGCAGGCCTCAGGGAACTAACTATGGCTACACCTTC,CASRPQGTNYGYTF
TRBD2,.,TRBJ2-7,TRBV6-5,TGTGCCAGCAGTAGGGGGACTAGCGGGAGCTACGAGCAGTACTTC,CASSRGTSGSYEQYF
TRBD2,.,TRBJ2-7,TRBV5-6,TGTGCCAGCAGCCGATTCAAGGGACTAGCGCATTCCTACGAGCAGTACTTC,CASSRFKGLAHSYEQYF
TRBD1,.,TRBJ1-1,TRBV5-5,TGTGCCAGCAGCTTTACCGGGACAGGTATTTACCCAGCTTTCTTT,CASSFTGTGIYPAFF
TRBD2,.,TRBJ2-1,TRBV6-5,TGTGCCAGCAGCCGATGGACTAGCGGGGGACGAGAACAGTTCTTC,CASSRWTSGGREQFF
TRBD1,.,TRBJ1-1,TRBV19,TGTGCCAGTAGTATCGGGTGGGACAGGGGGCCGACTGAAGCTTTCTTT,CASSIGWDRGPTEAFF
TRBD1,.,TRBJ1-5,TRBV27,TGTGCCAGCAGTCCTTGGACAGGGACGGGTCAGCCCCAGCATTTT,CASSPWTGTGQPQHF
.,.,TRBJ2-2,TRBV7-9,TGTGCCAGCAGCACTGGTATCGGGGAGCTGTTTTTT,CASSTGIGELFF
TRBD1,few,TRBJ2-7,TRBV10-1,TGCGCCAGCAGTGAGTCGACAGGGTCCCTTTCCTTCGAGCAGTACTTC,CASSESTGSLSFEQYF
TRBD1,.,TRBJ1-4,TRBV18,TGTGCCAGCTCACCAGGGACAGGGATCGGTGAAAAACTGTTTTTT,CASSPGTGIGEKLFF
TRBD2,.,TRBJ2-3,TRBV6-5,TGTGCCAGCACCCCCGCGGGGGGGCCTAGGGATACGCAGTATTTT,CASTPAGGPRDTQYF
.,.,TRBJ1-1,TRBV18,TGTGCCAGCTCACCACAGGGGGATGGTTATGAAGCTTTCTTT,CASSPQGDGYEAFF
TRBD2,.,TRBJ2-1,TRBV4-1,TGCGCCAGCAGCCAAGATGTAGCGGGGGGCTACAATGAGCAGTTCTTC,CASSQDVAGGYNEQFF
TRBD1,.,TRBJ2-7,TRBV27,TGTGCCAGCAGTATTGGACAGGCCTACGAGCAGTACTTC,CASSIGQAYEQYF
.,.,TRBJ2-1,TRBV9,TGTGCCAGCAGCCGTAGCGGCAGTCTGTATAATGAGCAGTTCTTC,CASSRSGSLYNEQFF
TRBD1,.,TRBJ2-1,TRBV2,TGTGCCAGCAGCGCCCTGGGACAGGGGCAATTTTCGAGCTCCTACAATGAGCAGTTCTTC,CASSALGQGQFSSSYNEQFF
.,.,TRBJ1-1,TRBV14,TGTGCCAGCAGCCAAGTCATGTCCGGGAGTGCTGAAGCTTTCTTT,CASSQVMSGSAEAFF
.,.,TRBJ1-4,TRBV6-1,TGTGCCAGCAGTGAAGGGACAGACAATGAAAAACTGTTTTTT,CASSEGTDNEKLFF
.,.,TRBJ2-1,TRBV5-1,TGCGCCAGCAGCTTGGTTGTCCTCTCCTACAATGAGCAGTTCTTC,CASSLVVLSYNEQFF
.,.,TRBJ1-2,TRBV5-6,TGTGCCAGCAGCTTGGCCTCAGGGGCCCCTTTGGATGGCTACACCTTC,CASSLASGAPLDGYTF
.,.,TRBJ1-6,TRBV6-1,TGTGCCAGCACCCTAGAGGTAAATTCACCCCTCCACTTT,CASTLEVNSPLHF
TRBD1,.,TRBJ2-7,TRBV5-8,TGTGCCAGCAGCTCCTACAGGGGTGTCTCCTACGAGCAGTACTTC,CASSSYRGVSYEQYF
.,.,TRBJ1-1,TRBV28,TGTGCCAGCAGTTTTTCTATTCGGGTTGAAGCTTTCTTT,CASSFSIRVEAFF
TRBD1,.,TRBJ1-2,TRBV2,TGTGCCAGCAGTGAAAATACAGGGGTCGGGTATGGCTACACCTTC,CASSENTGVGYGYTF
TRBD2,.,TRBJ2-5,TRBV10-3,TGTGCCATCAGTGAGTCCCCAGCGGGAGGGGCGGAGACCCAGTACTTC,CAISESPAGGAETQYF